This T cell receptor (beta chain) originates from a study of human T cells and chemical hapten exposure. Overall study context: Patients' scalps got diphenylcyclopropenone weekly throughout the roughly 25-week study. Findings and limits, study-wide: All donors were alopecia patients, so their immunity may differ from that of healthy people. Unchanged with DPC sensitization were TCRs above 1 in 1000 frequency.

The germline V gene encodes CDR1 SGHTA and CDR2 FQGTGA. V shed 4 bases and J 8 bases; nucleotides not matched to a gene: 9. This CDR3 has 15 residues. Time point reported: patch test 3, about 24 weeks after DPC sensitization. The treatment was: therapeutic diphenylcyclopropenone sensitization with weekly scalp DPC. Unfractionated whole blood was the source of the extracted total RNA. Concerning this clonotype itself: As yet, its antigen is unknown.

TCRdb reprocessed the RACE reads via MiXCR and lists one record per CDR3 protein. The profile shows almost 40,000 distinct CDR3 sequences, roughly 9.5% of them singletons. This clonotype originated in a man aged 50-60 years with alopecia areata. Some clones in this sample may be carry-over from other donors' samples. The rearrangement uses TRBV7-3 and TRBJ2-1; 9 bases match TRBD1. The source material was whole blood, sampled in connection with sensitization to the hapten diphenylcyclopropenone (DPC). CDR3 in DNA: TGTGCCAGCAGCTCCTTCGGACAGGGGTTGGATGAGCAGTTCTTC. This translates into CASSSFGQGLDEQFF.